This T cell receptor beta chain was sequenced during a study of long-term antiretroviral therapy in people with HIV. The immunoSEQ assay was v3.0, run at survey level. The repertoire was sequenced with immunoSEQ multiplex PCR; TCRdb's copy has only in-frame clones and lacks some. The sample consists of about 13,000 clones, roughly 78% of them appearing once. The CDR3 spans 15 residues. The V gene's germline CDR1 is MNHEY and CDR2 SMNVEV (reference sequence). Trimming removed 5 bases from V and 1 base from J; junction bases left unmatched: 5. Whole-study results and caveats: Upon ART, diversity increased but remained lower than transplant donor controls. Spans of CDR3 length were tighter for HIV repertoires than for controls.

Participants living with HIV all received treatment in the United States. Notes on this clone: The antigen is not known.

This TCR came from a man aged 35-49 years with HIV. Specimen: unsorted PBMCs, collected 3.2 years before starting antiretroviral therapy. The V and J genes are TRBV27 and TRBJ1-2; TRBD1 aligns across 9 bases. CDR3 loop: CASSPRQGGNYGYTF. CDR3 DNA sequence: TGTGCCAGCAGTCCGAGACAGGGGGGTAACTATGGCTACACCTTC.